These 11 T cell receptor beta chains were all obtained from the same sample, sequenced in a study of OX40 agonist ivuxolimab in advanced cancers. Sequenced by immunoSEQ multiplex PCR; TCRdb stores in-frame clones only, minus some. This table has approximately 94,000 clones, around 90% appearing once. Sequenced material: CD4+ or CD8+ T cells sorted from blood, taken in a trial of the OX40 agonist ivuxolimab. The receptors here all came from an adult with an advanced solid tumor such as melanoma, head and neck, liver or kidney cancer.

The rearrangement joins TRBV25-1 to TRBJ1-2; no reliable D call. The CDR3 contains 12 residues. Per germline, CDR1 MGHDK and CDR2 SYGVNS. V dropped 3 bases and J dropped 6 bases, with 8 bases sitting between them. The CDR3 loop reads CASSDSGNGYTF. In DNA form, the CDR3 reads TGTGCCAGCAGTGATTCGGGGAATGGCTACACCTTC.

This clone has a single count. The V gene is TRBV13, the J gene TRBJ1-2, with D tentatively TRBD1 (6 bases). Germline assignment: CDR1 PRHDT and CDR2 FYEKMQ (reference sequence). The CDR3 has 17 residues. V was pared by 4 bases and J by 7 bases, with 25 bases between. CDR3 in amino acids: CASSSGVSAYQGSGYTF. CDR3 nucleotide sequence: TGTGCCAGCAGCTCAGGCGTCTCAGCTTATCAGGGGAGTGGCTACACCTTC. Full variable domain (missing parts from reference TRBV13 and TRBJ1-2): AAGVIQSPRHLIKEKRETATLKCYPIPRHDTVYWYQQGPGQDPQFLISFYEKMQSDKGSIPDRFSAQQFSDYHSELNMSSLELGDSALYFCASSSGVSAYQGSGYTFGSGTRLTVV.

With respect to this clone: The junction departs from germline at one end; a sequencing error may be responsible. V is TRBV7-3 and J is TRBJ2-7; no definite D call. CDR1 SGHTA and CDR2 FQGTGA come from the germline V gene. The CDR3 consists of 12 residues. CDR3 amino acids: CASTLPSPEQYF. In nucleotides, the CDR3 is TGTGCCAGCACCTTACCGTCCCCCGAGCAGTACTTC.

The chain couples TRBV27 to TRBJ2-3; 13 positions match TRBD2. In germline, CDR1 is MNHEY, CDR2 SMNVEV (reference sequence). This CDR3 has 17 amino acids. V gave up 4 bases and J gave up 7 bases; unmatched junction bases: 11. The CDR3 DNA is TGTGCCAGCAGTTATACTAGCGGGGGGGCCTTCCGATATACGCAGTATTTT. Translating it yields CASSYTSGGAFRYTQYF.

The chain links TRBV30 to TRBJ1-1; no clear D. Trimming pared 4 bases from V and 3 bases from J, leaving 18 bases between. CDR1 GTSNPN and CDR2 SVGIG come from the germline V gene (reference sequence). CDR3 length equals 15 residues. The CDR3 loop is CAWKLGPISDTEAFF. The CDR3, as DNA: TGTGCCTGGAAATTGGGCCCAATATCGGACACTGAAGCTTTCTTT. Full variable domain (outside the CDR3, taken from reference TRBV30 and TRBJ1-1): SQTIHQWPATLVQPVGSPLSLECTVEGTSNPNLYWYRQAAGRGLQLLFYSVGIGQISSEVPQNLSASRPQDRQFILSSKKLLLSDSGFYLCAWKLGPISDTEAFFGQGTRLTVV.

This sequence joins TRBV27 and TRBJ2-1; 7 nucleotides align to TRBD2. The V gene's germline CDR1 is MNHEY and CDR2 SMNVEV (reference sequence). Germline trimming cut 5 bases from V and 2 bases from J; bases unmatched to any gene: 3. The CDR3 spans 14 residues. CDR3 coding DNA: TGTGCCAGCAGTCGGACTAGTGCCTACAATGAGCAGTTCTTC. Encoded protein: CASSRTSAYNEQFF.

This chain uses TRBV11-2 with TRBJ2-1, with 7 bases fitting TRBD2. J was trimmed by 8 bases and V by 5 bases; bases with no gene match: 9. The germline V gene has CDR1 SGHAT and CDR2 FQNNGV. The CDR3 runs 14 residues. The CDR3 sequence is CASSAGTTGDEQFF. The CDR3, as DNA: TGTGCCAGCAGCGCAGGGACTACCGGGGATGAGCAGTTCTTC. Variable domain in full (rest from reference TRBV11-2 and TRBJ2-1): EAGVAQSPRYKIIEKRQSVAFWCNPISGHATLYWYQQILGQGPKLLIQFQNNGVVDDSQLPKDRFSAERLKGVDSTLKIQPAKLEDSAVYLCASSAGTTGDEQFFGPGTRLTVL.

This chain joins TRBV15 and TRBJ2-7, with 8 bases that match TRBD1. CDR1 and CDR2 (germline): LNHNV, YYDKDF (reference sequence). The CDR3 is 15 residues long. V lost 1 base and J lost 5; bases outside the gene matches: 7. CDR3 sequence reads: CATSRARQGSDEQYF. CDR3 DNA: TGTGCCACCAGCAGAGCCCGACAGGGGTCTGACGAGCAGTACTTC.

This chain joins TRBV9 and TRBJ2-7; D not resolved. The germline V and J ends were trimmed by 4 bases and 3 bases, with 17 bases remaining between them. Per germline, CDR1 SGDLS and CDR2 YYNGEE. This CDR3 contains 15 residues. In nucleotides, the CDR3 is TGTGCCAGCAGCCCTTCGGGCTCTACGCTCTACGAGCAGTACTTC. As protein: CASSPSGSTLYEQYF.

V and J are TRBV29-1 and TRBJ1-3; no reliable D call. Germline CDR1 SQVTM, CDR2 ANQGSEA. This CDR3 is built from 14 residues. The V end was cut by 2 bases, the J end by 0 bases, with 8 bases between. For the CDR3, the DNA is TGCAGCGTTGAATTCGTACACTCTGGAAACACCATATATTTT. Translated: CSVEFVHSGNTIYF.

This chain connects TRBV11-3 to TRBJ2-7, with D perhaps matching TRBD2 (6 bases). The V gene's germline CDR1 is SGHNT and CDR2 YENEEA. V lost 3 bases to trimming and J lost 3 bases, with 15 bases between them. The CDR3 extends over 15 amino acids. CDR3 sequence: CASSFLRDLYYEQYF. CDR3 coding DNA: TGTGCCAGCAGCTTTTTGCGGGACCTCTACTACGAGCAGTACTTC.